This T cell receptor (beta chain) was sequenced in a study of cytomegalovirus exposure and HLA in healthy donors. Findings of the study overall: The study designated 150 or so TCR beta chains cytomegalovirus-associated. It was only CMV serostatus that was available as immune exposure information.

About this clone itself: Its specificity is not known.

This CDR3 has 14 residues. Trimming removed 7 bases at V and 5 bases at J, with 14 bases between. CDR1 MNHNS and CDR2 SASEGT come from the germline V gene. Primers: 60 Vbeta forward and 13 Jbeta reverse. Generated by immunoSEQ multiplex PCR, the TCRdb table keeps only in-frame clones and is missing some. The sample holds 98,000 or so clones, roughly four fifths seen once. This chain links TRBV6-1 with TRBJ2-2; D gene uncertain. The TCR was taken from a human donor in good health. The sequencing sample was made of PBMCs. CDR3 DNA sequence: TGTGCCAGCACGAGGATGCCGAGGACCGGGGAGCTGTTTTTT. Translation gives CASTRMPRTGELFF.